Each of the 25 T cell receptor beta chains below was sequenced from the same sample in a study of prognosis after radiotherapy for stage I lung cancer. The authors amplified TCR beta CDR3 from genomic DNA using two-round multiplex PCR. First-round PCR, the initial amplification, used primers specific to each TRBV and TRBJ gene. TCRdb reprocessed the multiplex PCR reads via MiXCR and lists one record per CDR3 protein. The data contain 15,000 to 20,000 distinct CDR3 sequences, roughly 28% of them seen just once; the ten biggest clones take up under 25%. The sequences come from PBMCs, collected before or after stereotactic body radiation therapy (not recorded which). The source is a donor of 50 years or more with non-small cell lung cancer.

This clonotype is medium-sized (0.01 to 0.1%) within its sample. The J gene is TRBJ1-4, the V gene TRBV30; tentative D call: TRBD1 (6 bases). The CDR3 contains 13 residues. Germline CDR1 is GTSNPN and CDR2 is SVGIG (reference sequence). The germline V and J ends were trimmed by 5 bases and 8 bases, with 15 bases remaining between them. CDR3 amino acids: CAWGAGVVEKLFF. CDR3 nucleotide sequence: TGTGCCTGGGGCGCAGGGGTCGTGGAAAAACTGTTTTTT. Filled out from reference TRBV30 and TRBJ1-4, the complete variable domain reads SQTIHQWPATLVQPVGSPLSLECTVEGTSNPNLYWYRQAAGRGLQLLFYSVGIGQISSEVPQNLSASRPQDRQFILSSKKLLLSDSGFYLCAWGAGVVEKLFFGSGTQLSVL.

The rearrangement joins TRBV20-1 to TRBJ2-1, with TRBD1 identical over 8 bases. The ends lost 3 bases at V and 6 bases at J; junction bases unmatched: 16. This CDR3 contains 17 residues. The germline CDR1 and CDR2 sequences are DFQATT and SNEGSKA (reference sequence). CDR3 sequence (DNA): TGCAGTGCTAGGGCACACATAGACAGGGGAAGTGCCAATGAGCAGTTCTTC. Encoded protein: CSARAHIDRGSANEQFF.

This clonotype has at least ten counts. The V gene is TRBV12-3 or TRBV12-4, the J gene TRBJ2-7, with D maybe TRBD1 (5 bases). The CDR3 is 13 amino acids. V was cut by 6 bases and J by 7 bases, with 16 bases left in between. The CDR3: CASSPGPPGEQYF. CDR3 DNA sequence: TGTGCCAGCAGCCCTGGACCGCCAGGGGAGCAGTACTTC.

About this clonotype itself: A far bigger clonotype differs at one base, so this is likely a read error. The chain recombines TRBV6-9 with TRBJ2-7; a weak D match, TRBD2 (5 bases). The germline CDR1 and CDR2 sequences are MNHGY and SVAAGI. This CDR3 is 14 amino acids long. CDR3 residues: CTSSPLMTNREQYF. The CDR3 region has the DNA TGTACCAGCAGTCCTCTAATGACTAATCGCGAGCAGTACTTC.

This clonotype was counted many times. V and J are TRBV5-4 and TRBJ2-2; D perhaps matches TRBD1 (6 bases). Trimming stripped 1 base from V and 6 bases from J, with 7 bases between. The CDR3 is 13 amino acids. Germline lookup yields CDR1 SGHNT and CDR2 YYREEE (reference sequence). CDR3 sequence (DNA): TGTGCCAGCAGCTTGCCAGGGGCCGGGGAGCTGTTTTTT. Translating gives CASSLPGAGELFF.

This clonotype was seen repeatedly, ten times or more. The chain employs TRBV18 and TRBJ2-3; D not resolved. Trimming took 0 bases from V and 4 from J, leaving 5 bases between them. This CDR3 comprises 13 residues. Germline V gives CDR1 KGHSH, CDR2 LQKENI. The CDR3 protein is CASSPPTPDTQYF. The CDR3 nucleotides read TGTGCCAGCTCACCACCGACTCCAGATACGCAGTATTTT.

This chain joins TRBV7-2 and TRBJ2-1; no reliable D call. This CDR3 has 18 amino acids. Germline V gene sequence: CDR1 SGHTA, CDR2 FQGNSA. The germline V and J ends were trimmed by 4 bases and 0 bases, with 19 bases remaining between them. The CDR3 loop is CASSSPRWHCLSYNEQFF. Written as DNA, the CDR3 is TGTGCCAGCAGCTCACCTCGGTGGCATTGCCTCTCCTACAATGAGCAGTTCTTC.

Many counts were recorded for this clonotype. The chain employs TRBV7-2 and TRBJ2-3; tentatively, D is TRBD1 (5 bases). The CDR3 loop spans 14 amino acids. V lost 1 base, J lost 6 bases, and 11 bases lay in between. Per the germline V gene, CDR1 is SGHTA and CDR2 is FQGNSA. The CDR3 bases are TGTGCCAGCAGCTTAGTAACAGGCAGCGATACGCAGTATTTT. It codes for CASSLVTGSDTQYF.

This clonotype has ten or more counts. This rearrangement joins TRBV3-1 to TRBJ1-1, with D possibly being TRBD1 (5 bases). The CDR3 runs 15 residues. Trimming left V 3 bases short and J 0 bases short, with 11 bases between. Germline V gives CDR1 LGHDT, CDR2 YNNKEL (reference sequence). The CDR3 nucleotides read TGTGCCAGCAGCCACTTGGGGGAGATGAACACTGAAGCTTTCTTT. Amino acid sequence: CASSHLGEMNTEAFF.

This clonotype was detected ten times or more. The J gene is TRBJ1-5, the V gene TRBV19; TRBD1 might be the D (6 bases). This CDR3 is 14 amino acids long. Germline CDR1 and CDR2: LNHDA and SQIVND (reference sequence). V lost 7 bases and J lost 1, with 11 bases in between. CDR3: CASNPGTSNQPQHF. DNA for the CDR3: TGTGCCAGTAACCCCGGGACAAGCAATCAGCCCCAGCATTTT.

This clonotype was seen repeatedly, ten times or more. This CDR3 is CSVYLSGSSYNEQFF. In DNA, the CDR3 is TGCAGCGTTTACCTTAGCGGGAGCTCCTACAATGAGCAGTTCTTC. This chain connects TRBV29-1 to TRBJ2-1; TRBD2 matches 9 bases. Losses at the gene ends were 5 bases for V and 0 bases for J; bases not matched to a gene: 5. Germline assignment: CDR1 SQVTM and CDR2 ANQGSEA. This CDR3 has 15 residues.

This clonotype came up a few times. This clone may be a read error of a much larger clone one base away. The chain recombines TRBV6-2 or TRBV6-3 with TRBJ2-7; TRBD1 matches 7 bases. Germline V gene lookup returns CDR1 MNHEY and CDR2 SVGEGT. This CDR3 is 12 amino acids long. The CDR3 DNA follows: TGTTCCAGCCGGGACAGTCTTTACGAGCAGTACTTC. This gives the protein CSSRDSLYEQYF.

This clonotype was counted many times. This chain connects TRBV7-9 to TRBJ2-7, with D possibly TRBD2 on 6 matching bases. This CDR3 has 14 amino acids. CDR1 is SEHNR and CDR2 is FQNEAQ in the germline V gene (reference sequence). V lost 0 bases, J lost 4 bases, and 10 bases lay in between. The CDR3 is CASSLAGGQYEQYF. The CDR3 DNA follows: TGTGCCAGCAGCTTAGCGGGAGGCCAATACGAGCAGTACTTC. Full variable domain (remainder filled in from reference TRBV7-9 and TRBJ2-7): DTGVSQNPRHKITKRGQNVTFRCDPISEHNRLYWYRQTLGQGPEFLTYFQNEAQLEKSRLLSDRFSAERPKGSFSTLEIQRTEQGDSAMYLCASSLAGGQYEQYFGPGTRLTVT.

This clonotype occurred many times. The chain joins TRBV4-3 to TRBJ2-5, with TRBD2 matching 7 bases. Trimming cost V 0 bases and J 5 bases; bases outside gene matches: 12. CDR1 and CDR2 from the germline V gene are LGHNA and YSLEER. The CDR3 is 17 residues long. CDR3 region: CASSQERDMAGDETQYF. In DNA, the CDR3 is TGCGCCAGCAGCCAAGAAAGGGATATGGCGGGGGATGAGACCCAGTACTTC.

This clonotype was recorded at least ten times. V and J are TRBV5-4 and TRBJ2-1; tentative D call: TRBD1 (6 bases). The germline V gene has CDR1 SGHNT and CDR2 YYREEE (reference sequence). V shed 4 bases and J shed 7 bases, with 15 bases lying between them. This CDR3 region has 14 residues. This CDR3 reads CASSATGSRNEQFF. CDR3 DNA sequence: TGTGCCAGCAGCGCCACAGGGTCTCGGAATGAGCAGTTCTTC.

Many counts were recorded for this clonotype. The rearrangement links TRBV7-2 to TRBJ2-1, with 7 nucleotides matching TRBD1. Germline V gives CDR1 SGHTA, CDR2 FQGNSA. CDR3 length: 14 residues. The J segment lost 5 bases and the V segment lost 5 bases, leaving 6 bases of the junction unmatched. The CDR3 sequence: CASSVGQANNEQFF. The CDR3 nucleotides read TGTGCCAGCAGCGTAGGACAGGCTAACAATGAGCAGTTCTTC. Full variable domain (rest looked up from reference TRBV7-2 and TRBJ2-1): GAGVSQSPSNKVTEKGKDVELRCDPISGHTALYWYRQSLGQGLEFLIYFQGNSAPDKSGLPSDRFSAERTGGSVSTLTIQRTQQEDSAVYLCASSVGQANNEQFFGPGTRLTVL.

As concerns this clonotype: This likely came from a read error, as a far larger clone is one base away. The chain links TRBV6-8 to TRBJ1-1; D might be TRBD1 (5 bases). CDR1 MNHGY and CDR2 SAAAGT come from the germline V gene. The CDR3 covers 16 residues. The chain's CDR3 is CASSDSSRSAGGEAFF. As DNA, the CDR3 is TGTGCCAGCAGTGACTCGAGTCGCAGCGCGGGGGGTGAAGCTTTCTTT.

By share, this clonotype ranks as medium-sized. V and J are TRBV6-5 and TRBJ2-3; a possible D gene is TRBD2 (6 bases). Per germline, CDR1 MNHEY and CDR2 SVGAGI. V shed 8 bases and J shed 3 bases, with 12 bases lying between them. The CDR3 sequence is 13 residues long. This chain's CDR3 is CASGASETDTQYF. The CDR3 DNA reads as TGTGCCAGCGGCGCTAGCGAAACAGATACGCAGTATTTT.

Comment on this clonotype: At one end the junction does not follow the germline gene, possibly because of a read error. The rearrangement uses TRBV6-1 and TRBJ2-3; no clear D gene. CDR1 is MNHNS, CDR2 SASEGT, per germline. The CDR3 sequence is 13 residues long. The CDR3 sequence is CASSDSVTYTQYF. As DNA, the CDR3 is TGTGCCAGTAGTGACTCAGTGACATATACGCAGTATTTT.

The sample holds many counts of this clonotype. This CDR3 reads CASSADRHEQYF. The DNA of the CDR3 is TGTGCCAGCAGCGCCGACAGGCACGAGCAGTACTTC. The chain couples TRBV7-6 to TRBJ2-7, with a possible D match to TRBD1 (6 bases). V gave up 5 bases and J gave up 5 bases, with 10 bases separating them. The CDR3 runs 12 residues. The germline gives CDR1 SGHVS, CDR2 FNYEAQ.

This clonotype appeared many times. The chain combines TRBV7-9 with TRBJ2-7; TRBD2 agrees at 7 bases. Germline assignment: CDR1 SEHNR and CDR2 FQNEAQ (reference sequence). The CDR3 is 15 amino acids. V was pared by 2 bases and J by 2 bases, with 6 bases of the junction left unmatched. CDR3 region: CASSLFSGRTYEQYF. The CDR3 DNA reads TGTGCCAGCAGCTTATTTAGCGGGCGAACCTACGAGCAGTACTTC.

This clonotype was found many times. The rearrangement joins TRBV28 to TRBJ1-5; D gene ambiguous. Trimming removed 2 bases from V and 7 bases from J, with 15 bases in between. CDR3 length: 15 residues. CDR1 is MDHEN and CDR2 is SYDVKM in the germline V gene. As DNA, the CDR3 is TGTGCCAGCAGTTTAGGGGTCTCAAGCCAACAGCCCCAGCATTTT. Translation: CASSLGVSSQQPQHF.

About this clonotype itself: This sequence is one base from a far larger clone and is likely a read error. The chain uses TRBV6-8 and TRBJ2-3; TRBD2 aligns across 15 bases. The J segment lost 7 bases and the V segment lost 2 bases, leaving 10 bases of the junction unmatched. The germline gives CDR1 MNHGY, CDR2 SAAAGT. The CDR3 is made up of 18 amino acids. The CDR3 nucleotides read TGTGCCAGCAGTTACGAGCGGACTAGCGGGGGGGCCTTAAATACGCAGTATTTT. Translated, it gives CASSYERTSGGALNTQYF.

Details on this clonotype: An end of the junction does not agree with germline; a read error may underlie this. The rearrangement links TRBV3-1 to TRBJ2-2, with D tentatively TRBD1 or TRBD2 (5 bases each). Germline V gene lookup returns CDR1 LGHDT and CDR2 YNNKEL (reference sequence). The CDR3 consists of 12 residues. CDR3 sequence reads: CAISQDTGDLFF. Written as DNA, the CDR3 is TGTGCCATCAGCCAAGACACCGGGGACCTGTTTTTT.

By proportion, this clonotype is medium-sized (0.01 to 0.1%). This chain's CDR3 is CASSSVAGAGTGELFF. The CDR3 bases are TGTGCCAGCAGTTCAGTAGCGGGAGCGGGCACCGGGGAGCTGTTTTTT. The rearrangement joins TRBV27 to TRBJ2-2; the match to TRBD2 covers 9 bases. The germline V gene encodes CDR1 MNHEY and CDR2 SMNVEV (reference sequence). Unmatched junction bases numbered 7, after V lost 4 bases and J lost 4 bases. The CDR3 loop spans 16 amino acids.